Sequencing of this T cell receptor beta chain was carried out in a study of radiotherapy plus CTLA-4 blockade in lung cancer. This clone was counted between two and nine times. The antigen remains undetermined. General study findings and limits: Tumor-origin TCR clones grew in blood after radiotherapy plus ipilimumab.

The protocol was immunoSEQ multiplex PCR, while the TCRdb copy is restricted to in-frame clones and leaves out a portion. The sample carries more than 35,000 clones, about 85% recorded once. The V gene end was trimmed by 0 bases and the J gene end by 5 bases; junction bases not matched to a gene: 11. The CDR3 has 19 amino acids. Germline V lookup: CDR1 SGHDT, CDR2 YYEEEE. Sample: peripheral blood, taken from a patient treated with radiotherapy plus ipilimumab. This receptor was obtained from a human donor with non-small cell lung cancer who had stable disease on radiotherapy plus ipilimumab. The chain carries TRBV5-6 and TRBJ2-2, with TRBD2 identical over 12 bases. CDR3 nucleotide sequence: TGTGCCAGCAGCTTGGTGGTACTAGCGGGAGGATCGGGGACCGGGGAGCTGTTTTTT. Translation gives CASSLVVLAGGSGTGELFF. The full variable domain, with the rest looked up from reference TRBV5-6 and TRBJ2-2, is DAGVTQSPTHLIKTRGQQVTLRCSPKSGHDTVSWYQQALGQGPQFIFQYYEEEERQRGNFPDRFSGHQFPNYSSELNVNALLLGDSALYLCASSLVVLAGGSGTGELFFGEGSRLTVL.